The count of the clone carrying this T cell receptor beta chain is one. Its specificity is unknown. The sample is drawn from a study of Tregs in tolerant kidney transplant recipients. Study-wide context: Sorting of CD4+CD25+CD127- cells followed 3-day belatacept mixed lymphocyte reactions, sometimes with roughly 5-day graft donor restimulation. Sorting used antibodies to exclude donor cells.

The protocol was immunoSEQ multiplex PCR, while the TCRdb copy is restricted to in-frame clones and leaves out a portion. The table has roughly 40,000 clones, around 95% seen once. The study, taken as a whole, reports: Findings come from small patient numbers and require larger validation.

Germline V CDR1 and CDR2: GTSNPN, SVGIG (reference sequence). The CDR3 length is 13 residues. Trimming removed 0 bases at V and 2 bases at J, with 7 bases between. The chain links TRBV30 to TRBJ1-1; no reliable D call. This sequence was found in a human donor in good health. The sequenced sample consisted of Tregs from blood cultured with allogeneic cells. In DNA, the CDR3 is TGTGCCTGGAGTGTAGACCTAAACACTGAAGCTTTCTTT. Protein sequence: CAWSVDLNTEAFF.